One sample yielded the 7 T cell receptor beta chains listed below, sequenced in a study of CD8+CD57+ T cells in acquired aplastic anemia. The template used for profiling TCR beta VDJ and CDR3 was genomic DNA. TCRdb recomputed calls from the reads with MiXCR, one row per CDR3 protein. The sample yields approximately 200,000 distinct CDR3 sequences, under 50% seen once. The sequenced patients had an expansion of CD8+CD57+ cells seen by flow cytometry. Source material: sorted CD4+, CD8+, or CD8+CD57+ T cells (not recorded which) from PBMCs. Receptors originate from a human donor with aplastic anemia.

To note about this clonotype: This may arise from a read error, as a much more abundant clone is one base away. V usage is TRBV19 and J usage is TRBJ2-1; 9 bases are a match to TRBD1. The V gene's germline CDR1 is LNHDA and CDR2 SQIVND (reference sequence). The CDR3 is 17 amino acids. This CDR3 is CASSLTWTGEFRSEQLF. CDR3 nucleotide sequence: TGTGCCAGTAGTTTAACCTGGACAGGGGAGTTTCGGAGTGAGCAGCTCTTC.

This clonotype was found many times. The chain employs TRBV6-6 and TRBJ2-7; a possible D gene is TRBD2 (8 bases). Germline V gene sequence: CDR1 MNHNY, CDR2 SVGAGI (reference sequence). V shed 5 bases and J shed 6 bases, with 26 bases lying between them. This CDR3 comprises 17 residues. The CDR3 DNA sequence: TGTGCCAGCAGTCCCCTCGGGGGGGAGGGGGCGCCTGCCGAGCAGTACTTC. Encoded protein: CASSPLGGEGAPAEQYF.

The chain joins TRBV7-9 to TRBJ2-2, with 11 positions matching TRBD2. The CDR3 is made up of 15 amino acids. Per the germline V gene, CDR1 is SEHNR and CDR2 is FQNEAQ (reference sequence). The V gene end was trimmed by 3 bases and the J gene end by 5 bases; junction bases not matched to a gene: 2. CDR3 region: CASSLTSGTTGELFF. The CDR3 DNA sequence: TGTGCCAGCAGCTTGACTAGCGGGACAACCGGGGAGCTGTTTTTT. The variable domain in full, completed from reference TRBV7-9 and TRBJ2-2, reads DTGVSQNPRHKITKRGQNVTFRCDPISEHNRLYWYRQTLGQGPEFLTYFQNEAQLEKSRLLSDRFSAERPKGSFSTLEIQRTEQGDSAMYLCASSLTSGTTGELFFGEGSRLTVL.

The gene calls are TRBV5-1 and TRBJ1-4; no definite D call. V was pared by 4 bases and J by 3 bases, with 16 bases between. Germline assignment: CDR1 SGHRS and CDR2 YFSETQ. The CDR3 length is 16 residues. The CDR3 region is CASSQYGREANEKLFF. CDR3 coding DNA: TGCGCCAGCAGCCAGTACGGGAGGGAGGCTAATGAAAAACTGTTTTTT.

The CDR3 sequence is CSARDLGGVGYEQYF. CDR3 DNA sequence: TGCAGTGCTAGAGATCTTGGGGGAGTAGGCTACGAGCAGTACTTC. The V call is TRBV20-1, the J call TRBJ2-7, with D perhaps assigned TRBD1 or TRBD2 (5 bases each). CDR1 is DFQATT and CDR2 is SNEGSKA in the germline V gene (reference sequence). V was clipped by 0 bases and J by 3 bases, with 15 bases between them. The CDR3 contains 15 residues.

V gene TRBV12-3 or TRBV12-4 combines with J gene TRBJ2-5; possible D gene TRBD2, 5 bases. This CDR3 spans 12 amino acids. Trimming pared 4 bases from V and 7 bases from J, leaving 10 bases between. CDR3 region: CASSYNEGTQYF. CDR3 nucleotide sequence: TGTGCCAGCAGTTACAACGAGGGGACCCAGTACTTC.

This rearrangement joins TRBV9 to TRBJ2-7; D may be TRBD1 (8 bases). The CDR3 covers 17 residues. V was pared by 3 bases and J by 3 bases, with 22 bases between. The germline V gene encodes CDR1 SGDLS and CDR2 YYNGEE. CDR3 nucleotide sequence: TGTGCCAGCAGCGGCGGGGGCAGGGGGCCCCAGGTCTACGAGCAGTACTTC. Residues: CASSGGGRGPQVYEQYF.